This T cell receptor (beta chain) was recorded in a study of blood T cell repertoires in COVID-19. About the study: The United States, Italy and Spain supplied acute and convalescent COVID-19 samples.

Clinical histories supplied by participants themselves formed the basis of cohort assignment. The study counted Cohort 3 donors as recovered given two negative PCRs, clearance, or symptom resolution. Germline CDR1 is SGHDT and CDR2 is YYEEEE. CDR3 length equals 13 residues. V was clipped by 2 bases and J by 4 bases, with 9 bases between them. This clone showed up just a few times. Per the study methods: How many nucleated cells were present was estimated from reference gene primer amplification. TCRdb's copy holds only in-frame clones and misses some; the assay was immunoSEQ multiplex PCR. From that table come the V and J calls and clone size; the DNA was used to work out D and trimming. The data hold under 200,000 clones, with roughly 80% observed a single time.

Specimen: PBMCs or T cells enriched from blood (not recorded which). This TCR derives from an older woman who had recovered from COVID-19. This sequence joins TRBV5-6 and TRBJ2-5; D may be TRBD2 (5 bases). CDR3 sequence: CASSFLGGETQYF. The DNA of the CDR3 is TGTGCCAGCAGCTTTTTAGGAGGAGAGACCCAGTACTTC.